A few counts support the clone carrying this T cell receptor (beta chain). Only in-frame clones appear in the TCRdb table, and some are missing; sequencing was by immunoSEQ multiplex PCR. This table has about 200,000 clones, about 81% appearing once. The data were taken from a study of cytomegalovirus exposure and HLA in healthy donors. Trimming stripped 11 bases from V and 4 bases from J, with 12 bases between. There are 12 residues in the CDR3. Germline V gives CDR1 MDHEN, CDR2 SYDVKM. The TCR sequence derives from a woman in her twenties or thirties in good health and CMV-seronegative. The sample was PBMCs. The chain links TRBV28 to TRBJ1-5, with D possibly TRBD1 on 5 matching bases. Here the CDR3 reads CAADSGNQPQHF. In DNA form, the CDR3 reads TGTGCCGCAGACAGTGGGAATCAGCCCCAGCATTTT. The full variable domain, with the rest looked up from reference TRBV28 and TRBJ1-5, is DVKVTQSSRYLVKRTGEKVFLECVQDMDHENMFWYRQDPGLGLRLIYFSYDVKMKEKGDIPEGYSVSREKKERFSLILESASTNQTSMYLCAADSGNQPQHFGDGTRLSIL.